The 30 T cell receptor beta chains given below trace back to one sample, sequenced in a study of blood T cell repertoires in COVID-19 (dated by TCRdb to about 2020). Preparation of the library involved the immunoSEQ multiplex PCR assay. As stored in TCRdb, this immuneACCESS dataset retains in-frame rearrangements with V and J assigned. A fraction of the clones does not appear; measured against another copy, unresolved V genes explain less than half of the discrepancy, and the remainder lacks a known reason. This sample holds 150,000 to 200,000 clones; over 70% were observed only once. The ten biggest clones cover roughly 2.8% of the sample. What was sequenced was peripheral blood. These receptors were collected from a woman between 55 and 75 years old with acute or convalescent COVID-19.

A few counts support this clone. The chain uses TRBV4-3 and TRBJ2-1, with 9 bases fitting TRBD2. The CDR3 is made up of 16 amino acids. J was trimmed by 6 bases and V by 0 bases; bases with no gene match: 6. The germline CDR1 and CDR2 sequences are LGHNA and YSLEER. This CDR3 is CASSQEVRGGANEQFF. The CDR3 DNA follows: TGCGCCAGCAGCCAAGAGGTACGCGGGGGGGCCAATGAGCAGTTCTTC.

Many counts were recorded for this clone. The chain recombines TRBV3-1 (or the pseudogene TRBV3-2) with TRBJ2-7, with D uncertain. CDR3 length equals 12 residues. The V end lost 3 bases, the J end lost 4 bases, and 7 bases lay between the germline ends. Germline-derived CDR1 and CDR2 are LGHDT and YNNKEL (reference sequence). The CDR3 DNA is TGTGCCAGCAGCCAGAGTTCTTACGAGCAGTACTTC. As protein: CASSQSSYEQYF.

CDR3 coding DNA: TGTGCCAGCAGGAGACAGGGAAGGGGCAAAGAGCAGTACTTC. Translation: CASRRQGRGKEQYF. This rearrangement joins TRBV6-5 to TRBJ2-7, with 7 bases matching TRBD1. The V gene's germline CDR1 is MNHEY and CDR2 SVGAGI. The CDR3 covers 14 residues. V was pared by 6 bases and J by 7 bases, with 12 bases of the junction left unmatched.

The J gene is TRBJ2-5, the V gene TRBV28; TRBD2 aligns across 7 bases. This CDR3 comprises 17 residues. V shed 2 bases, J shed 5 bases, and the junction held 14 bases outside the gene matches. Germline V gene data show CDR1 as MDHEN and CDR2 as SYDVKM. CDR3 protein: CASSLGPQLGGRETQYF. CDR3 sequence (DNA): TGTGCCAGCAGTTTAGGTCCCCAGTTGGGGGGGAGGGAGACCCAGTACTTC.

V gene TRBV10-1 combines with J gene TRBJ2-2; weak D call: TRBD2 (5 bases). Trimming left V 8 bases short and J 5 bases short, with 12 bases between. This CDR3 region has 13 residues. The germline CDR1 and CDR2 sequences are WNHNN and SYGVQD (reference sequence). The CDR3 sequence: CASGLPQTGELFF. Here the CDR3 DNA reads TGCGCCAGCGGACTCCCTCAAACCGGGGAGCTGTTTTTT.

The chain uses TRBV21-1 and TRBJ2-7; no DNA check was done on the table's D call, TRBD2. TRBV21-1 is flagged as a pseudogene. The CDR3 sequence is 16 residues long. The CDR3 DNA sequence: TGTGCCAGCAGCAAAGTAAAAGTTAGCGGGGCCTACGAGCAGTACTTC. This gives the protein CASSKVKVSGAYEQYF.

The rearrangement uses TRBV6-5 and TRBJ2-3, with D perhaps matching TRBD2 (6 bases). The V and J ends lost 7 bases and 1 base respectively, with 12 bases between them. This CDR3 has 14 residues. Germline loops: CDR1 MNHEY, CDR2 SVGAGI. CDR3 bases: TGTGCCAGCACGGAGGGCCGTGGCACAGATACGCAGTATTTT. It encodes CASTEGRGTDTQYF.

This clone was detected once. J is TRBJ2-5 and V is TRBV5-4; weak D call: TRBD1 (6 bases). CDR1 and CDR2 from the germline V gene are SGHNT and YYREEE (reference sequence). This CDR3 spans 14 amino acids. Trimming took off 3 bases at V and 4 bases at J, with 13 bases between the two ends. Written as DNA, the CDR3 is TGTGCCAGCAGCTCAGGACAGAAGCTAGAGACCCAGTACTTC. Translating gives CASSSGQKLETQYF.

The CDR3 reads CASSLPPLGPNFYF. The CDR3 DNA sequence: TGTGCCAGCAGCTTACCGCCCTTGGGCCCAAACTTTTATTTT. The genes are TRBV7-9 and TRBJ2-3, with D hard to call. The CDR3 loop spans 14 amino acids. Trimming shortened V by 2 bases and J by 15 bases, and 21 bases separated the two germline ends. Germline lookup yields CDR1 SEHNR and CDR2 FQNEAQ (reference sequence).

V is TRBV28 and J is TRBJ1-5, with a possible D match to TRBD1 (5 bases). The V and J ends lost 11 bases and 1 base respectively, with 15 bases between them. Per germline, CDR1 MDHEN and CDR2 SYDVKM. The CDR3 loop spans 14 amino acids. The CDR3 loop reads CADRGAGSNQPQHF. The CDR3 DNA reads as TGTGCCGATCGGGGCGCGGGAAGCAATCAGCCCCAGCATTTT. Full variable domain (missing parts from reference TRBV28 and TRBJ1-5): DVKVTQSSRYLVKRTGEKVFLECVQDMDHENMFWYRQDPGLGLRLIYFSYDVKMKEKGDIPEGYSVSREKKERFSLILESASTNQTSMYLCADRGAGSNQPQHFGDGTRLSIL.

The CDR3 loop is CASTSFGGGSGPQHF. The CDR3 region has the DNA TGTGCCAGTACCTCTTTCGGGGGAGGCTCGGGGCCCCAGCATTTT. This chain uses TRBV2 with TRBJ1-5; the D gene is possibly TRBD1 (5 bases). V was trimmed by 9 bases and J by 9 bases, leaving 24 bases between them. CDR1 is SNHLY and CDR2 is FYNNEI in the germline V gene. This CDR3 spans 15 amino acids.

As regards this clone: Other nucleotide sequences in the sample specify the same CDR3. The CDR3: CASSLDSSYEQYF. CDR3 sequence (DNA): TGTGCCAGCAGTTTAGACAGCTCCTACGAGCAGTACTTC. The chain combines TRBV27 with TRBJ2-7; possible D gene TRBD1, 5 bases. Germline CDR1 is MNHEY and CDR2 is SMNVEV (reference sequence). The V gene lost 2 bases and the J gene lost 0 bases, with 5 bases spanning the gap. CDR3 length: 13 residues.

V usage is TRBV7-2 and J usage is TRBJ2-2; 8 nucleotides line up with TRBD2. This CDR3 comprises 16 residues. The V and J ends lost 8 bases and 4 bases, in that order; junction bases with no gene match: 12. CDR1 and CDR2 (germline): SGHTA, FQGNSA. DNA for the CDR3: TGTGCCAGCGCCTCCTTCGGGGGGGCTAGCACCGGGGAGCTGTTTTTT. This encodes CASASFGGASTGELFF.

The chain uses TRBV11-2 and TRBJ2-7; TRBD1 aligns across 8 bases. Per germline, CDR1 SGHAT and CDR2 FQNNGV. V was clipped by 5 bases and J by 2 bases; unmatched bases: 5. The CDR3 is made up of 14 amino acids. CDR3 sequence: CASSPQTGAYEQYF. The CDR3 bases are TGTGCCAGCAGCCCCCAGACAGGGGCCTACGAGCAGTACTTC.

V is TRBV10-3 and J is TRBJ2-2; 10 nucleotides agree with TRBD2. The CDR3 extends over 14 amino acids. CDR1 ENHRY and CDR2 SYGVKD come from the germline V gene. Losses at the gene ends were 4 bases for V and 9 bases for J; bases not matched to a gene: 5. CDR3 DNA: TGTGCCATCAGTGGAAGGACTAGCGGCCGGGAGCTGTTTTTT. It encodes CAISGRTSGRELFF.

In nucleotides, the CDR3 is TGTGCCAGCAGTTTCGGTAGCGGGGGTCAAAACATTCAGTACTTC. It specifies CASSFGSGGQNIQYF. V gene TRBV28 combines with J gene TRBJ2-4; TRBD2 matches at 9 bases. Germline V gene data show CDR1 as MDHEN and CDR2 as SYDVKM. The CDR3 consists of 15 residues. V gave up 3 bases and J gave up 5 bases; unmatched junction bases: 5. Together with reference TRBV28 and TRBJ2-4, the CDR3 gives the full variable domain: DVKVTQSSRYLVKRTGEKVFLECVQDMDHENMFWYRQDPGLGLRLIYFSYDVKMKEKGDIPEGYSVSREKKERFSLILESASTNQTSMYLCASSFGSGGQNIQYFGAGTRLSVL.

The rearrangement uses TRBV25-1 and TRBJ2-7; no reliable D call. CDR1 is MGHDK, CDR2 SYGVNS, per germline. V was shortened by 2 bases and J by 5 bases, with 10 bases between the two germline ends. This CDR3 is built from 13 residues. CDR3 in amino acids: CASSEVKSDEQYF. The DNA of the CDR3 is TGTGCCAGCAGTGAAGTTAAATCGGACGAGCAGTACTTC.

The chain joins TRBV5-4 to TRBJ1-2; 7 bases fit TRBD1. Germline V CDR1 and CDR2: SGHNT, YYREEE (reference sequence). The CDR3 consists of 14 residues. Trimming at V came to 4 bases and at J to 0 bases, leaving 3 bases not matched to a gene. The CDR3 DNA reads as TGTGCCAGCAGCGTGGACAGGTCTAACTATGGCTACACCTTC. It specifies CASSVDRSNYGYTF.

This clone came up a few times. The chain is built from TRBV3-1 (or the pseudogene TRBV3-2) and TRBJ1-6; tentatively, D is TRBD1 (5 bases). The V gene lost 2 bases and the J gene lost 9 bases, with 14 bases spanning the gap. Germline CDR1 is LGHDT and CDR2 is YNNKEL (reference sequence). The CDR3 consists of 15 residues. The DNA of the CDR3 is TGTGCCAGCAGCCAAAGGCGACAGCCTTCTTCACCCCTCCACTTT. Translating gives CASSQRRQPSSPLHF.

Here the CDR3 reads CASSYRSGGIVTGELFF. CDR3 in DNA: TGTGCCAGCAGTTATAGGAGCGGGGGGATAGTGACCGGGGAGCTGTTTTTT. The chain carries TRBV6-2 or TRBV6-3 and TRBJ2-2, with TRBD2 identical over 9 bases. The junction had 10 bases not matched to a gene; V was cut back by 3 bases and J by 5 bases. Per the germline V gene, CDR1 is MNHEY and CDR2 is SVGEGT. This CDR3 comprises 17 residues.

The rearrangement links TRBV13 to TRBJ2-1; 8 bases agree with TRBD1. Germline CDR1 and CDR2: PRHDT and FYEKMQ (reference sequence). CDR3 size: 16 residues. Trimming cost V 3 bases and J 4 bases; bases outside gene matches: 8. The CDR3 DNA reads as TGTGCCAGCAGCTTTCTACGGACAGGGAGTTACAATGAGCAGTTCTTC. Translated: CASSFLRTGSYNEQFF.

The V call is TRBV4-2, the J call TRBJ1-5, with D hard to call. Germline values: CDR1 LGHNA, CDR2 YNFKEQ. V was pared by 0 bases and J by 0 bases, with 12 bases between. This CDR3 is built from 17 residues. The CDR3 region has the DNA TGTGCCAGCAGCCAAGATCTGACAACGCCTAGCAATCAGCCCCAGCATTTT. This sequence encodes CASSQDLTTPSNQPQHF.

The chain has TRBV3-1 (or the pseudogene TRBV3-2) and TRBJ1-2; no clear D gene. The CDR3 runs 12 residues. Germline-derived CDR1 and CDR2 are LGHDT and YNNKEL (reference sequence). The V end was cut by 1 base, the J end by 8 bases, with 8 bases between. CDR3 bases: TGTGCCAGCAGCCAAGGAGGTCACGGCTACACCTTC. Its protein is CASSQGGHGYTF.

This clone was observed once. V is TRBV6-5 and J is TRBJ2-5, with 7 bases matching TRBD1. Germline V lookup: CDR1 MNHEY, CDR2 SVGAGI. The length of the CDR3 is 15 residues. Trimming took 4 bases from V and 3 from J; bases not matched to a gene: 8. The DNA for the CDR3 is TGTGCCAGCAGTTCCGATGACAGGGACAAAGAGACCCAGTACTTC. Translation: CASSSDDRDKETQYF.

The chain has TRBV29-1 and TRBJ2-1; 7 bases map to TRBD1. The CDR3 sequence is 12 residues long. Trimming at V came to 5 bases and at J to 6 bases, leaving 4 bases not matched to a gene. Looked up from germline, CDR1 is SQVTM and CDR2 is ANQGSEA. The CDR3 bases are TGCAGCGTTCGAACAGGGGTCAATGAGCAGTTCTTC. Protein product: CSVRTGVNEQFF.

In this sample, this clone turned up a few times. The chain uses TRBV27 and TRBJ1-4; 8 bases agree with TRBD1. The CDR3 extends over 14 amino acids. Trimming took 6 bases from V and 8 from J; bases not matched to a gene: 8. In germline, CDR1 is MNHEY, CDR2 SMNVEV (reference sequence). CDR3 protein: CASSRGQASEKLFF. For the CDR3, the DNA is TGTGCCAGCAGCCGGGGACAGGCCAGCGAAAAACTGTTTTTT.

The J gene is TRBJ1-6, the V gene TRBV7-8, with 8 bases that match TRBD1. J gave up 9 bases and V 5 bases, and 6 bases lay outside the gene matches. There are 14 residues in the CDR3. Per germline, CDR1 SGHVS and CDR2 FQNEAQ. CDR3 DNA: TGTGCCAGCAGCCTCGGACAGGGAGGTTCACCCCTCCACTTT. Translating it yields CASSLGQGGSPLHF.

The chain has TRBV7-8 and TRBJ1-1, with D possibly being TRBD1 (5 bases). Germline V gene data show CDR1 as SGHVS and CDR2 as FQNEAQ. The CDR3 contains 14 residues. Trimming took 1 base from V and 3 from J, leaving 9 bases between them. Here the CDR3 reads CASSLGGRDTEAFF. The CDR3 DNA follows: TGTGCCAGCAGCTTAGGGGGCCGGGACACTGAAGCTTTCTTT.

The chain is built from TRBV3-1 (or the pseudogene TRBV3-2) and TRBJ1-3, with a tentative D call TRBD1 (5 bases). With 4 bases removed from V and 3 bases from J, the gap between germline ends came to 16 bases. CDR1 and CDR2 (germline): LGHDT, YNNKEL (reference sequence). There are 16 residues in the CDR3. CDR3 nucleotide sequence: TGTGCCAGCAGCCGACCCCTAGGGGCCAATGGAAACACCATATATTTT. Translation: CASSRPLGANGNTIYF.

CDR3 in amino acids: CASSPEEGYGYTF. The CDR3, as DNA: TGTGCCAGCTCACCAGAGGAGGGCTATGGCTACACCTTC. The chain uses TRBV18 and TRBJ1-2; D remains ambiguous. CDR3 length: 13 amino acids. V was trimmed by 2 bases and J by 4 bases, leaving 8 bases between them. Looked up from germline, CDR1 is KGHSH and CDR2 is LQKENI.